The rows below give T cell receptor beta chains drawn from one sample of a study of OX40 agonist ivuxolimab in advanced cancers. Profiled with immunoSEQ multiplex PCR; TCRdb holds only in-frame clones, not every one. Among some 100,000 clones, 80% to 90% were seen once, and the ten largest hold 0.82%. The sequences come from CD4+ or CD8+ T cells sorted from blood, collected in a trial of the OX40 agonist ivuxolimab. These receptors were taken from an adult with an advanced solid tumor such as melanoma, head and neck, liver or kidney cancer. The CDR3 runs from the conserved cysteine through the conserved F or W. The listing skips clone size in some rows; elsewhere it reads once, few, many or a size class.

TRBV25-1,TRBJ1-6,.,CASSVQENSPLHF
TRBV4-1,TRBJ1-4,.,CASSPVEGKNEKLFF
TRBV9,TRBJ1-2,.,CASSVDRGNYGYTF
TRBV29-1,TRBJ2-7,.,CSVGQGKRSYEQYF
TRBV5-1,TRBJ2-7,.,CASSAQTGAHEQYF
TRBV5-6,TRBJ1-3,.,CASSYADTIYF
TRBV7-9,TRBJ1-4,once,CALPGSHEKLFF
TRBV28,TRBJ2-5,.,CASSARLAGGRAEETQYF
TRBV7-9,TRBJ1-1,.,CASSLVAVNTEAFF
TRBV27,TRBJ2-3,.,CASSFQRPTDTQYF
TRBV7-8,TRBJ1-2,.,CASSLGRWSYGYTF
TRBV7-2,TRBJ1-2,.,CASSIGTVLANYGYTF
TRBV18,TRBJ2-7,.,CASSPPGLPDYEQYF
TRBV7-2,TRBJ1-5,.,CASSLSNQPQHF
TRBV11-2,TRBJ1-1,.,CASSPDRVGTEAFF
TRBV19,TRBJ2-7,.,CASSSRLAGKYEQYF
TRBV11-2,TRBJ1-1,.,CASSVSGNTEAFF
TRBV7-9,TRBJ1-2,.,CASSVTGGDYGYTF
TRBV11-2,TRBJ1-3,.,CASSITGSGNTIYF
TRBV5-1,TRBJ1-2,once,CASHDAVNYGYTF
TRBV27,TRBJ2-6,.,CASTISMSGANVLTF
TRBV5-1,TRBJ1-3,.,CASSFLGLDSGNTIYF